The T cell receptor (beta chain) under discussion was sequenced for a study of T cell responses to AZD1222 COVID-19 vaccine. Findings of the study overall: The study identified only five to seven AZD1222 recipients as seropositive at baseline. Donors in the cohort were predominantly white British and more often female, and clonal diversity was possibly underestimated. Close to half of spike-specific TCRs reportedly recognize unmutated variant regions.

Trimming removed 4 bases from V and 5 bases from J, with 12 bases in between. The CDR3 consists of 13 residues. Per germline, CDR1 SGHRS and CDR2 YFSETQ. This clone has just one count. Its antigen is not identified. The repertoire was sequenced with immunoSEQ multiplex PCR; TCRdb's copy has only in-frame clones and lacks some. The sample lists nearly 90,000 clones, 70% to 90% occurring once. Sequenced material: peripheral blood, taken on day 0 of MenACWY control vaccination. This TCR came from an adult in good health. The V gene is TRBV5-1, the J gene TRBJ1-2; D call uncertain. The CDR3 region is CASSLDLLYGYTF. The CDR3, as DNA: TGCGCCAGCAGCCTGGACCTCCTGTATGGCTACACCTTC.